The rows below give T cell receptor beta chains drawn from one sample of a study of blood T cell repertoires in COVID-19. Repertoires were generated with immunoSEQ multiplex PCR, while TCRdb's copy carries only in-frame clones and drops some. The table lists 100,000 to 150,000 clones, around 76% of them singletons. The specimen sequenced was peripheral blood. These receptors originate from a man aged 80 or over with COVID-19, enrolled during active disease. Each CDR3 is given with its conserved first and last residue. Each record gives: CDR3 protein, CDR3 DNA, J gene, D gene, V gene, clone size. D genes are given only for firm matches. Not every row has a clone size; where given, it reads once, few, many or a size class.

cdr3_aa: CAWSTGNSGNTIYF; cdr3_nt: TGTGCCTGGAGTACAGGGAACTCTGGAAACACCATATATTTT; j_call: TRBJ1-3; d_call: NA; v_call: TRBV30; clone_size: NA
cdr3_aa: CATGTSGRIGELFF; cdr3_nt: TGTGCCACCGGGACTAGCGGGAGGATCGGGGAGCTGTTTTTT; j_call: TRBJ2-2; d_call: TRBD2; v_call: TRBV15; clone_size: NA
cdr3_aa: CASSPAGEGNQPQHF; cdr3_nt: TGTGCCAGCTCACCAGCCGGAGAGGGCAATCAGCCCCAGCATTTT; j_call: TRBJ1-5; d_call: NA; v_call: TRBV18; clone_size: NA
cdr3_aa: CASRLSSLYNSPLHF; cdr3_nt: TGTGCCAGCAGACTATCTTCCCTTTATAATTCACCCCTCCACTTT; j_call: TRBJ1-6; d_call: NA; v_call: TRBV6-5; clone_size: NA
cdr3_aa: CASSPSGTGPYNEQFF; cdr3_nt: TGTGCCAGCTCACCGTCCGGGACAGGGCCCTACAATGAGCAGTTCTTC; j_call: TRBJ2-1; d_call: TRBD1; v_call: TRBV18; clone_size: once
cdr3_aa: CASSLEGSGSSPLHF; cdr3_nt: TGCGCCAGCAGCTTGGAGGGGTCAGGATCTTCACCCCTCCACTTT; j_call: TRBJ1-6; d_call: NA; v_call: TRBV5-1; clone_size: many
cdr3_aa: CATSRPLSSGTGELFF; cdr3_nt: TGTGCCACCAGCAGACCACTTAGTAGTGGCACCGGGGAGCTGTTTTTT; j_call: TRBJ2-2; d_call: NA; v_call: TRBV15; clone_size: NA
cdr3_aa: CASGSGDRNEKLFF; cdr3_nt: TGTGCCAGCGGGTCGGGGGACCGGAATGAAAAACTGTTTTTT; j_call: TRBJ1-4; d_call: NA; v_call: TRBV28; clone_size: NA
cdr3_aa: CASTIDRGGQPQHF; cdr3_nt: TGTGCCAGCACCATAGACAGGGGAGGACAGCCCCAGCATTTT; j_call: TRBJ1-5; d_call: TRBD1; v_call: TRBV6-6; clone_size: NA
cdr3_aa: CASSITGRPNQPQHF; cdr3_nt: TGTGCCAGCAGCATAACAGGGAGACCCAATCAGCCCCAGCATTTT; j_call: TRBJ1-5; d_call: NA; v_call: TRBV21-1; clone_size: few
cdr3_aa: CAISVGRRGETQYF; cdr3_nt: TGTGCCATCAGTGTGGGGAGGAGGGGAGAGACCCAGTACTTC; j_call: TRBJ2-5; d_call: NA; v_call: TRBV10-3; clone_size: few
cdr3_aa: CASTKDRVGYNEQFF; cdr3_nt: TGTGCCAGTACCAAAGACAGGGTTGGGTACAATGAGCAGTTCTTC; j_call: TRBJ2-1; d_call: TRBD1; v_call: TRBV19; clone_size: NA
cdr3_aa: CASSRGEGSYEQYF; cdr3_nt: TGTGCCAGTAGTCGGGGGGAGGGCTCCTACGAGCAGTACTTC; j_call: TRBJ2-7; d_call: TRBD2; v_call: TRBV19; clone_size: NA
cdr3_aa: CASSVLAHADTQYF; cdr3_nt: TGTGCCAGCAGCGTTTTGGCCCATGCAGATACGCAGTATTTT; j_call: TRBJ2-3; d_call: NA; v_call: TRBV9; clone_size: NA
cdr3_aa: CASSINRGSGLANYGYTF; cdr3_nt: TGTGCCAGCAGCATCAACAGGGGGAGTGGGCTAGCTAACTATGGCTACACCTTC; j_call: TRBJ1-2; d_call: TRBD1; v_call: TRBV9; clone_size: few
cdr3_aa: CASRGTGRYEQYF; cdr3_nt: TGTGCCAGCAGAGGGACAGGGCGCTACGAGCAGTACTTC; j_call: TRBJ2-7; d_call: TRBD1; v_call: TRBV12-3/TRBV12-4; clone_size: NA
cdr3_aa: CASSYDSSNQPQHF; cdr3_nt: TGTGCCAGCAGTTATGACAGTAGCAATCAGCCCCAGCATTTT; j_call: TRBJ1-5; d_call: NA; v_call: TRBV7-2; clone_size: NA
cdr3_aa: CASSRDRVIGNTIYF; cdr3_nt: TGTGCCAGCAGCCGCGACAGAGTTATTGGAAACACCATATATTTT; j_call: TRBJ1-3; d_call: NA; v_call: TRBV6-5; clone_size: NA
cdr3_aa: CASSTSDRQETQYF; cdr3_nt: TGTGCCAGCAGCACGTCGGACAGACAAGAGACCCAGTACTTC; j_call: TRBJ2-5; d_call: NA; v_call: TRBV7-2; clone_size: NA
cdr3_aa: CASSLWPGNRERYF; cdr3_nt: TGTGCCAGCAGCTTGTGGCCAGGGAATCGCGAGCGGTACTTC; j_call: TRBJ2-7; d_call: NA; v_call: TRBV5-6; clone_size: NA
cdr3_aa: CASSQDPEGNTEAFF; cdr3_nt: TGTGCCAGCAGCCAAGATCCGGAGGGGAACACTGAAGCTTTCTTT; j_call: TRBJ1-1; d_call: NA; v_call: TRBV4-2; clone_size: NA
cdr3_aa: CASSAGQNQETQYF; cdr3_nt: TGTGCCAGTAGTGCGGGACAGAACCAAGAGACCCAGTACTTC; j_call: TRBJ2-5; d_call: NA; v_call: TRBV19; clone_size: NA
cdr3_aa: CASSGSSGGGNTEAFF; cdr3_nt: TGCGCCAGCAGCGGGAGTTCAGGGGGAGGGAACACTGAAGCTTTCTTT; j_call: TRBJ1-1; d_call: TRBD1; v_call: TRBV5-1; clone_size: NA
cdr3_aa: CASSLIGGREGWGEQFF; cdr3_nt: TGTGCCAGCAGTCTAATAGGAGGGAGGGAAGGCTGGGGTGAGCAGTTCTTC; j_call: TRBJ2-1; d_call: TRBD2; v_call: TRBV9; clone_size: NA
cdr3_aa: CASSLAGTGVTEAFF; cdr3_nt: TGTGCCAGCAGCTTAGCGGGGACAGGGGTGACTGAAGCTTTCTTT; j_call: TRBJ1-1; d_call: TRBD1; v_call: TRBV11-1; clone_size: NA
cdr3_aa: CASTPPGGEKLFF; cdr3_nt: TGTGCCAGCACCCCACCAGGGGGTGAAAAACTGTTTTTT; j_call: TRBJ1-4; d_call: TRBD1; v_call: TRBV2; clone_size: once